These 32 T cell receptor beta chains came from one sample sequenced in a study of early T cells in non-severe SARS-CoV-2 infection. One entry per CDR3 protein results from TCRdb running MiXCR on the 5' RACE reads. The sample lists about 44,000 distinct CDR3 sequences, under 30% occurring once. Specimen: whole blood, collected at baseline. The receptors were sampled from an adult who was a healthcare worker with PCR-confirmed SARS-CoV-2 infection or an uninfected control (not recorded which).

This chain joins TRBV19 and TRBJ2-5; D is uncertain. In germline, CDR1 is LNHDA, CDR2 SQIVND (reference sequence). V gave up 6 bases and J gave up 1 base, with 9 bases separating them. The length of the CDR3 is 13 residues. The CDR3, as DNA: TGTGCCAGTAGCGACGGTCGCCAAGAGACCCAGTACTTC. This encodes CASSDGRQETQYF. Filled out from reference TRBV19 and TRBJ2-5, the complete variable domain reads DGGITQSPKYLFRKEGQNVTLSCEQNLNHDAMYWYRQDPGQGLRLIYYSQIVNDFQKGDIAEGYSVSREKKESFPLTVTSAQKNPTAFYLCASSDGRQETQYFGPGTRLLVL.

The chain recombines TRBV2 with TRBJ2-5; 8 bases line up with TRBD1. Germline CDR1 and CDR2: SNHLY and FYNNEI. The V and J ends lost 5 bases and 2 bases, in that order; junction bases with no gene match: 4. The CDR3 contains 14 residues. DNA of the CDR3: TGTGCCAGCAGTTCGGGACAGGCTCAAGAGACCCAGTACTTC. Amino acids: CASSSGQAQETQYF.

The chain combines TRBV5-1 with TRBJ1-5, with 9 bases lining up with TRBD1. The CDR3 is 15 residues long. V trimming: 5 bases; J trimming: 5 bases; junction bases outside the gene matches: 8. Germline values: CDR1 SGHRS, CDR2 YFSETQ. The CDR3 region has the DNA TGCGCCAGCAGTCTACAGGGGGCAGAGGATCAGCCCCAGCATTTT. Its protein product is CASSLQGAEDQPQHF.

This clonotype has only a few counts. This chain uses TRBV3-1 with TRBJ2-3; weak D call: TRBD1 (6 bases). Germline V gives CDR1 LGHDT, CDR2 YNNKEL (reference sequence). The CDR3 covers 14 residues. The V end was cut by 5 bases, the J end by 3 bases, with 12 bases between. CDR3 sequence reads: CASSDSQGTDTQYF. The CDR3 bases are TGTGCCAGCAGCGACTCCCAGGGGACAGATACGCAGTATTTT.

The chain has TRBV5-1 and TRBJ1-1, with no clear D. Germline assignment: CDR1 SGHRS and CDR2 YFSETQ. V was clipped by 6 bases and J by 0 bases, with 9 bases between them. This CDR3 is built from 13 residues. CDR3 bases: TGCGCCAGCAAACAACTGCTGAACACTGAAGCTTTCTTT. This encodes CASKQLLNTEAFF.

The sample holds a few counts of this clonotype. This rearrangement joins TRBV5-4 to TRBJ1-1; maybe TRBD1 (5 bases). The length of the CDR3 is 14 residues. Per germline, CDR1 SGHNT and CDR2 YYREEE (reference sequence). V lost 4 bases to trimming and J lost 0 bases, with 10 bases between them. CDR3 sequence: CASSAQVMNTEAFF. In nucleotides, the CDR3 is TGTGCCAGCAGCGCACAGGTGATGAACACTGAAGCTTTCTTT.

The chain carries TRBV7-9 and TRBJ2-7, with D perhaps being TRBD1 or TRBD2 (5 bases each). The germline V and J ends were trimmed by 2 bases and 1 base, with 9 bases remaining between them. This CDR3 has 14 amino acids. Germline values: CDR1 SEHNR, CDR2 FQNEAQ (reference sequence). DNA for the CDR3: TGTGCCAGCAGCTTATCTTGGGGGTCCTACGAGCAGTACTTC. Translation: CASSLSWGSYEQYF.

The V gene is TRBV10-3, the J gene TRBJ1-3; D unclear. The length of the CDR3 is 14 residues. V lost 8 bases, J lost 0 bases, and 11 bases lay in between. Per germline, CDR1 ENHRY and CDR2 SYGVKD. CDR3 DNA: TGTGCCATCTCCCAGGCCCACTCTGGAAACACCATATATTTT. Encoded protein: CAISQAHSGNTIYF.

The sample holds one count of this clonotype. The chain carries TRBV6-4 and TRBJ2-2; 8 bases are shared with TRBD2. This CDR3 contains 16 residues. V dropped 1 base and J dropped 4; count of bases not matched to a gene: 5. Germline values: CDR1 MRHNA, CDR2 SNTAGT. CDR3 protein: CASSDYRGGRTGELFF. The CDR3 coding sequence is TGTGCCAGCAGTGACTATCGCGGGGGGCGCACCGGGGAGCTGTTTTTT.

The V and J genes are TRBV5-5 and TRBJ1-1; D not resolved. The CDR3 sequence is 13 residues long. The germline V and J ends were trimmed by 1 base and 2 bases, with 6 bases remaining between them. Germline V gene sequence: CDR1 SGHKS, CDR2 YYEKEE (reference sequence). CDR3 amino acids: CASSLWPNTEAFF. DNA of the CDR3: TGTGCCAGCAGCTTGTGGCCAAACACTGAAGCTTTCTTT.

The table lists this clonotype with many counts. The chain couples TRBV4-1 to TRBJ1-1; no clear D. Germline CDR1 reads MGHRA; CDR2 reads YSYEKL. Trimming stripped 2 bases from V and 9 bases from J, with 19 bases between. The length of the CDR3 is 15 residues. CDR3 amino acids: CASSQSGDMGKKAFF. CDR3 bases: TGCGCCAGCAGCCAAAGCGGGGATATGGGAAAAAAAGCTTTCTTT.

The J gene is TRBJ2-1, the V gene TRBV5-1; D gene uncertain. Germline-derived CDR1 and CDR2 are SGHRS and YFSETQ. The CDR3 runs 11 residues. V was pared by 7 bases and J by 4 bases, with 6 bases between. Here the CDR3 reads CASGEYNEQFF. The CDR3 DNA sequence: TGCGCCAGCGGGGAATACAATGAGCAGTTCTTC.

The sample holds a few counts of this clonotype. The V gene is TRBV7-2, the J gene TRBJ1-2; 7 nucleotides line up with TRBD1. Unmatched junction bases numbered 7, after V lost 5 bases and J lost 4 bases. The CDR3 has 14 amino acids. In germline, CDR1 is SGHTA, CDR2 FQGNSA. Here the CDR3 DNA reads TGTGCCAGCAGCCCAGGGGGATACCTCTATGGCTACACCTTC. It translates to CASSPGGYLYGYTF. Complete variable domain (other parts from reference TRBV7-2 and TRBJ1-2): GAGVSQSPSNKVTEKGKDVELRCDPISGHTALYWYRQSLGQGLEFLIYFQGNSAPDKSGLPSDRFSAERTGGSVSTLTIQRTQQEDSAVYLCASSPGGYLYGYTFGSGTRLTVV.

V usage is TRBV5-1 and J usage is TRBJ2-1, with D perhaps matching TRBD1 (6 bases). The CDR3 consists of 19 residues. CDR1 is SGHRS and CDR2 is YFSETQ in the germline V gene. The V and J ends lost 3 bases and 2 bases respectively, with 24 bases between them. Here the CDR3 reads CASSYASPSGTRTYNEQFF. The CDR3 DNA reads TGCGCCAGCAGCTATGCGAGCCCATCCGGGACACGAACCTACAATGAGCAGTTCTTC.

The chain carries TRBV6-6 and TRBJ1-3, with 8 bases matching TRBD1. The CDR3 runs to 16 residues. J was trimmed by 3 bases and V by 2 bases; bases with no gene match: 6. The germline CDR1 and CDR2 sequences are MNHNY and SVGAGI (reference sequence). CDR3 coding DNA: TGTGCCAGCAGTTACGGCGGACAGGGCGGTGGAAACACCATATATTTT. Encoded protein: CASSYGGQGGGNTIYF.

This clonotype came up once. In DNA, the CDR3 is TGTGCCAGCAGTGTGGGGGCCGTGTACAATGAGCAGTTCTTC. This gives the protein CASSVGAVYNEQFF. The genes are TRBV12-3 or TRBV12-4 and TRBJ2-1; tentatively, D is TRBD1 (6 bases). The CDR3 runs 14 residues. V shed 5 bases and J shed 4 bases, with 12 bases lying between them.

The chain is built from TRBV4-2 and TRBJ2-5; 14 bases line up with TRBD2. The trim removed 4 bases at V and 1 base at J, leaving 5 bases unmatched. The V gene's germline CDR1 is LGHNA and CDR2 YNFKEQ. This CDR3 contains 17 residues. CDR3: CASSPRTSGGTQETQYF. CDR3 sequence (DNA): TGTGCCAGCAGCCCAAGGACTAGCGGGGGGACCCAAGAGACCCAGTACTTC.

This clonotype has ten or more counts. This rearrangement joins TRBV3-1 to TRBJ1-1; 7 nucleotides agree with TRBD1. The J segment lost 5 bases and the V segment lost 4 bases, leaving 4 bases of the junction unmatched. The CDR3 sequence is 13 residues long. Germline lookup yields CDR1 LGHDT and CDR2 YNNKEL (reference sequence). CDR3 sequence reads: CASSPTGDTEAFF. The CDR3 DNA reads as TGTGCCAGCAGCCCAACAGGGGATACTGAAGCTTTCTTT. Drawing the rest from reference TRBV3-1 and TRBJ1-1, the complete variable domain is DTAVSQTPKYLVTQMGNDKSIKCEQNLGHDTMYWYKQDSKKFLKIMFSYNNKELIINETVPNRFSPKSPDKAHLNLHINSLELGDSAVYFCASSPTGDTEAFFGQGTRLTVV.

V and J are TRBV20-1 and TRBJ2-3; D ambiguous. This CDR3 has 11 amino acids. Trimming cost V 5 bases and J 6 bases, with 9 bases left between them. CDR1 and CDR2 from the germline V gene are DFQATT and SNEGSKA (reference sequence). This CDR3 reads CSAQVGDTQYF. CDR3 bases: TGCAGTGCTCAGGTCGGGGATACGCAGTATTTT.

V usage is TRBV7-2 and J usage is TRBJ1-1; D is uncertain. V was trimmed by 0 bases and J by 4 bases, leaving 9 bases between them. Germline lookup yields CDR1 SGHTA and CDR2 FQGNSA. The CDR3 has 14 residues. DNA for the CDR3: TGTGCCAGCAGCTTAGCATCTACAGCCACTGAAGCTTTCTTT. Amino acid sequence: CASSLASTATEAFF.

This clonotype was seen more than once but under ten times. This chain uses TRBV7-2 with TRBJ2-3; 8 nucleotides agree with TRBD1. The CDR3 runs to 15 residues. CDR1 and CDR2 (germline): SGHTA, FQGNSA. V lost 6 bases and J lost 6; bases outside the gene matches: 11. The CDR3 DNA reads as TGTGCCAGCAGACAGACAGGGGTAGCTATGGATACGCAGTATTTT. Amino acids: CASRQTGVAMDTQYF.

This clonotype turned up a few times. The chain is built from TRBV7-8 and TRBJ1-1; unclear D gene. The CDR3 length is 14 residues. The V and J ends lost 5 bases and 0 bases respectively, with 10 bases between them. Per germline, CDR1 SGHVS and CDR2 FQNEAQ. CDR3 in amino acids: CASSPEALNTEAFF. As DNA, the CDR3 is TGTGCCAGCAGCCCCGAGGCCCTGAACACTGAAGCTTTCTTT.

This clonotype was counted between two and nine times. The CDR3 DNA is TGTGCCTGGAAGGTTCCCGGCGTGAACACTGAAGCTTTCTTT. Translating it yields CAWKVPGVNTEAFF. V usage is TRBV30 and J usage is TRBJ1-1; D ambiguous. Germline CDR1 GTSNPN, CDR2 SVGIG (reference sequence). With 4 bases removed from V and 0 bases from J, the gap between germline ends came to 12 bases. The CDR3 totals 14 residues.

The rearrangement links TRBV9 to TRBJ2-1, with D possibly called TRBD1 or TRBD2 (5 bases each). Trimming left V 2 bases short and J 6 bases short, with 6 bases between. Germline CDR1 SGDLS, CDR2 YYNGEE. The CDR3 is made up of 12 amino acids. The CDR3 loop reads CASSVGTNEQFF. The CDR3 nucleotides read TGTGCCAGCAGCGTGGGGACCAATGAGCAGTTCTTC. The full variable domain, rest sourced from reference TRBV9 and TRBJ2-1, is DSGVTQTPKHLITATGQRVTLRCSPRSGDLSVYWYQQSLDQGLQFLIQYYNGEERAKGNILERFSAQQFPDLHSELNLSSLELGDSALYFCASSVGTNEQFFGPGTRLTVL.

The chain carries TRBV6-6 and TRBJ1-1, with 7 nucleotides matching TRBD1. CDR3 length equals 14 residues. Trimming cost V 4 bases and J 3 bases; bases outside gene matches: 5. Germline CDR1 is MNHNY and CDR2 is SVGAGI (reference sequence). The CDR3 sequence is CASSLTGQDTEAFF. In DNA form, the CDR3 reads TGTGCCAGCAGTTTGACAGGGCAGGACACTGAAGCTTTCTTT.

The chain has TRBV4-1 and TRBJ1-3, with a weak D call TRBD1 (6 bases). V was trimmed by 8 bases and J by 4 bases, leaving 12 bases between them. Germline V CDR1 and CDR2: MGHRA, YSYEKL. This CDR3 contains 13 residues. The CDR3 region is CASGRGGGNTIYF. The DNA of the CDR3 is TGCGCCAGCGGGCGTGGGGGCGGAAACACCATATATTTT.

The rearrangement joins TRBV29-1 to TRBJ2-2; D is unclear. Germline CDR1 is SQVTM and CDR2 is ANQGSEA. The V gene lost 3 bases and the J gene lost 7 bases, with 6 bases spanning the gap. The CDR3 covers 11 residues. This CDR3 is CSVDAVGELFF. The CDR3 DNA follows: TGCAGCGTTGATGCAGTCGGGGAGCTGTTTTTT.

About this clonotype itself: At one end the junction does not follow the germline gene, possibly because of a read error. The chain combines TRBV2 with TRBJ2-1, with 12 bases identical to TRBD2. Germline CDR1 SNHLY, CDR2 FYNNEI. This CDR3 region has 13 residues. CDR3 nucleotides: TGTGCCAGCACTGAACTAGCGGGGGGCGAGCAGTTCTTC. It yields the protein CASTELAGGEQFF.

The chain has TRBV5-5 and TRBJ1-1; weak D call: TRBD1 (5 bases). The CDR3 contains 15 residues. The germline V and J ends were trimmed by 0 bases and 4 bases, with 13 bases remaining between them. Germline CDR1 is SGHKS and CDR2 is YYEKEE (reference sequence). The CDR3 here is CASSLGGGEITEAFF. The CDR3 DNA follows: TGTGCCAGCAGCTTGGGAGGAGGGGAGATCACTGAAGCTTTCTTT.

This clonotype was seen a few times. The chain is built from TRBV27 and TRBJ2-7; TRBD2 is a possible D gene (7 bases). Germline V gene lookup returns CDR1 MNHEY and CDR2 SMNVEV (reference sequence). This CDR3 is built from 15 residues. The V gene lost 2 bases and the J gene lost 0 bases, with 11 bases spanning the gap. In DNA, the CDR3 is TGTGCCAGCAGTTTACGGGGGGCCGCCTCCTACGAGCAGTACTTC. Amino acids: CASSLRGAASYEQYF.

The rearrangement uses TRBV18 and TRBJ2-3; no clear D gene. The CDR3 is 16 residues long. The germline V and J ends were trimmed by 3 bases and 0 bases, with 13 bases remaining between them. Germline CDR1 and CDR2: KGHSH and LQKENI. The CDR3 is CASSPAGALSTDTQYF. CDR3 DNA sequence: TGTGCCAGCTCACCGGCAGGAGCCCTTAGCACAGATACGCAGTATTTT.

This clonotype appeared a few times. V is TRBV27 and J is TRBJ2-3; possibly TRBD2 for D (5 bases). The V gene lost 3 bases and the J gene lost 6 bases, with 13 bases spanning the gap. Germline CDR1 is MNHEY and CDR2 is SMNVEV (reference sequence). This CDR3 is built from 14 residues. CDR3 residues: CASSFSRVGDTQYF. Here the CDR3 DNA reads TGTGCCAGCAGTTTCTCGAGGGTTGGCGATACGCAGTATTTT.